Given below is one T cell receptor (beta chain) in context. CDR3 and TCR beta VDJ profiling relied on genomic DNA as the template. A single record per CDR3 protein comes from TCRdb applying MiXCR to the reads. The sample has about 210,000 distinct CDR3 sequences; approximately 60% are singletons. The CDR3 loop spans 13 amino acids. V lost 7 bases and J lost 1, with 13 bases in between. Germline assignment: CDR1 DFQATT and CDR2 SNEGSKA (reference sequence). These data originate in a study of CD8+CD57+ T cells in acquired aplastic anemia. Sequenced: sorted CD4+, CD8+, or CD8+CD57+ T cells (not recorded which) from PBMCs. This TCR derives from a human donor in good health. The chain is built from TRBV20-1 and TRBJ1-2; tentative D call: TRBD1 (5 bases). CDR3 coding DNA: TGCAGTGGAGCAGGGTTGAATAACTATGGCTACACCTTC. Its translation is CSGAGLNNYGYTF.